This TCR beta chain was sequenced for a study of shared clonotypes between healthy human individuals. The CDR3 is 15 amino acids. Germline CDR1 GTSNPN, CDR2 SVGIG (reference sequence). J was trimmed by 9 bases and V by 4 bases; bases with no gene match: 12. The data were produced by immunoSEQ multiplex PCR, yet TCRdb's version contains in-frame clones alone and is incomplete. The repertoire holds 2 million to 2.5 million clones, with just under 95% as singletons. The sequence was obtained from a man aged 18-30 years in good health. Some clones in this sample may be carry-over from other donors' samples. Sequencing used naive CD4+ T cells from PBMCs. Subset here: CD45RA+ positively selected. V usage is TRBV30 and J usage is TRBJ2-1, with 10 bases lining up with TRBD2. The CDR3 DNA reads as TGTGCCTGGAACGTACTAGCGGGATCTATAAGTGAGCAGTTCTTC. It yields the protein CAWNVLAGSISEQFF.